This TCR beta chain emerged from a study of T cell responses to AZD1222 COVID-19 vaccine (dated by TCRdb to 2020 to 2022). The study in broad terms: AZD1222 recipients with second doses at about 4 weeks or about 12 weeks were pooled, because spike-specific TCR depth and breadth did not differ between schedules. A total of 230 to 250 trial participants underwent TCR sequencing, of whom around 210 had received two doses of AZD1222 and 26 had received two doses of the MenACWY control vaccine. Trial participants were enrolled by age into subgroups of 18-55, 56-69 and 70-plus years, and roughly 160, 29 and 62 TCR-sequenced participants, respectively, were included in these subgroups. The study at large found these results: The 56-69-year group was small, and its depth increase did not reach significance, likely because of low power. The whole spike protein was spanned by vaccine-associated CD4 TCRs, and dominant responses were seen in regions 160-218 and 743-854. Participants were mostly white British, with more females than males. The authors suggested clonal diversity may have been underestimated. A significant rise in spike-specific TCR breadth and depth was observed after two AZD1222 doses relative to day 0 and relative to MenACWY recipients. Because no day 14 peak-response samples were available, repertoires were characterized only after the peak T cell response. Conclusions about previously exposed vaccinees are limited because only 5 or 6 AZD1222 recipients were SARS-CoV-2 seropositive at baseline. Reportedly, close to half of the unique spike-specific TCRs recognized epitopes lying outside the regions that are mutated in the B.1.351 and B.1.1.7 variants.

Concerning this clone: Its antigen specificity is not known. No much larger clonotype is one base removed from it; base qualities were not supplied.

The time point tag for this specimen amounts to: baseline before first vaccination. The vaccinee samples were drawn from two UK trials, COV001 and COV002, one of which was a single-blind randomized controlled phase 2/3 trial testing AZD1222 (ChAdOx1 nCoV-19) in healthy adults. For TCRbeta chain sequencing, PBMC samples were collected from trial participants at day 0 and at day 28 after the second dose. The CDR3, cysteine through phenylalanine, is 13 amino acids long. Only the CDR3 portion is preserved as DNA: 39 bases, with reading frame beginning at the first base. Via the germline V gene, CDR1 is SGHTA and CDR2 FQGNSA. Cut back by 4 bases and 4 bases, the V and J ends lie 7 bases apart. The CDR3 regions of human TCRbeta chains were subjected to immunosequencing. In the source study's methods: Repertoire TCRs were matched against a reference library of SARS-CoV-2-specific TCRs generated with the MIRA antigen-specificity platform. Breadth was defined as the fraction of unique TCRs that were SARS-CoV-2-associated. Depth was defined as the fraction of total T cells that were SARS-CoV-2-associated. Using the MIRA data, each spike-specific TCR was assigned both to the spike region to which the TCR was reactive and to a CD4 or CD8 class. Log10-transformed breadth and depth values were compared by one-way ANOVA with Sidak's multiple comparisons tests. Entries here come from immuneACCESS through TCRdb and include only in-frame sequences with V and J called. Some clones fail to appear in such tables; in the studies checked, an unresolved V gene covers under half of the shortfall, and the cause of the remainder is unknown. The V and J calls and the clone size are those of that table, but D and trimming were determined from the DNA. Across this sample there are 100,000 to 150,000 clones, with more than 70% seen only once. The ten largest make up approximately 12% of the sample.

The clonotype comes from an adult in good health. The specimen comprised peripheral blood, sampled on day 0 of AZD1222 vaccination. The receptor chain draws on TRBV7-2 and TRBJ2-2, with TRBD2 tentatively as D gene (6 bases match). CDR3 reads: CASSWGVTGELFF. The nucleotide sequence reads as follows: TGTGCCAGCAGCTGGGGGGTCACCGGGGAGCTGTTTTTT.